This passage covers 9 T cell receptor beta chains from one sample sequenced in a study of T cells in women clearing cervical HPV infection. The assay was immunoSEQ multiplex PCR, and TCRdb's table has in-frame clones only and misses some. This sample contains 40,000 to 55,000 clones. Sequencing was performed on blood buffy coat. The receptors originated from a woman between 18 and 70 years old with a cervical HPV16 infection that either progressed to CIN3+ or cleared (not recorded which).

Concerning this clone itself: At one end, the junction sequence differs from germline, possibly due to a read error. CDR3 bases read: TGTGCCGGCAGCCTGACTCATGAGAGCTCCTACGAG. Protein product: CAGSLTHESSYE. The CDR3 as a whole reads CAGSLTHESSYEQYF. The V gene is TRBV9, the J gene TRBJ2-7, with D hard to call. The CDR3 goes on 3 residues after the read ends, and that part is filled in from the germline J gene. CDR3 length: 15 residues. Germline values: CDR1 SGDLS, CDR2 YYNGEE.

With respect to this clone: The read terminates 3 residues ahead of where the CDR3 ends, so the germline J gene completes it. This chain joins TRBV5-6 and TRBJ2-7; a possible D gene is TRBD1 (5 bases). Between the trimmed V and J ends, which lost 5 bases and 2 bases, there was a span of 14 bases. Germline CDR1 reads SGHDT; CDR2 reads YYEEEE. CDR3 size: 14 residues. This chain's CDR3 is CASRPQGNPYEQYF. Partial CDR3 DNA: TGTGCCAGCAGACCGCAGGGTAATCCCTACGAG.

Comment on this clone: The read halts 3 residues ahead of the CDR3 end, with the missing end drawn from the germline J gene. V usage is TRBV14 and J usage is TRBJ2-1; D unclear. The CDR3 extends over 15 amino acids. CDR1 is SGHDN and CDR2 is FVKESK in the germline V gene. The V gene lost 3 bases and the J gene lost 3 bases, with 12 bases spanning the gap. Partial CDR3 DNA: TGTGCCAGCAGCCAGCCATCAGAGAGCTACAATGAG. Its translation is CASSQPSESYNE. The whole CDR3 sequence reads CASSQPSESYNEQFF.

On this clone: The sequenced fragment ends 3 residues before the CDR3 boundary, so the rest is inferred from the germline J gene. The chain couples TRBV5-1 to TRBJ2-3; D is perhaps TRBD2 (5 bases). Trimming took 2 bases from V and 5 from J, leaving 12 bases between them. The germline CDR1 and CDR2 sequences are SGHRS and YFSETQ. CDR3 length equals 14 residues. CDR3 sequence: CASSFGLGEDTQYF. CDR3 DNA, as far as it was read: TGCGCCAGCAGCTTCGGACTGGGAGAAGATACG.

With respect to this clone: The read comes to an end 3 residues before the CDR3 does, leaving the germline J gene to fill in the end. The V gene is TRBV10-1, the J gene TRBJ2-1; 7 bases are shared with TRBD1. V was clipped by 4 bases and J by 8 bases; unmatched bases: 14. Germline loops: CDR1 WNHNN, CDR2 SYGVQD (reference sequence). This CDR3 is 16 amino acids long. The covered CDR3 bases are TGCGCCAGCAGTGGACAGGGACCCTTATCTTTTGATGAG. As protein: CASSGQGPLSFDE. The complete CDR3 sequence is CASSGQGPLSFDEQFF.

Notes on this clone: The observed sequence ends 3 residues before the CDR3 terminus, with the missing tail filled in from the germline J gene. The chain employs TRBV27 and TRBJ2-3, with D perhaps TRBD1 (6 bases). The V gene lost 4 bases and the J gene lost 6 bases, with 14 bases spanning the gap. This CDR3 is 14 amino acids long. Germline assignment: CDR1 MNHEY and CDR2 SMNVEV (reference sequence). Incomplete CDR3 DNA: TGTGCCAGCAGTTGGTACGGCAGGGGTGATACG. It yields the protein CASSWYGRGDT. From start to end, the CDR3 is CASSWYGRGDTQYF.

Comment on this clone: With the read ending 3 residues before the CDR3 end, the germline J gene is used to fill in that end. The gene calls are TRBV19 and TRBJ1-2, with D uncertain. V gave up 7 bases and J gave up 4 bases, with 10 bases separating them. CDR3 length: 12 residues. Germline V lookup: CDR1 LNHDA, CDR2 SQIVND (reference sequence). CDR3 DNA (partial): TGTGCCAGTAATCAGGCCGCCTATGGC. Its translation is CASNQAAYG. The full CDR3 is CASNQAAYGYTF.

With respect to this clone: The missing CDR3 end, 3 residues past where the read stops, is filled in from the germline J gene. This chain links TRBV7-3 with TRBJ2-4, with TRBD1 matching 8 bases. From germline, CDR1 is SGHTA and CDR2 FQGTGA. This CDR3 has 16 residues. With V trimmed by 5 bases and J by 2 bases, 8 bases remained unmatched. The DNA read from the CDR3 is TGTGCCAGCAGCCCCGGTCAGGGGGCAACCAAAAACATT. Translation gives CASSPGQGATKNI. The complete CDR3 reads CASSPGQGATKNIQYF. Supplemented by reference TRBV7-3 and TRBJ2-4, the full variable domain reads GAGVSQTPSNKVTEKGKYVELRCDPISGHTALYWYRQSLGQGPEFLIYFQGTGAADDSGLPNDRFFAVRPEGSVSTLKIQRTERGDSAVYLCASSPGQGATKNIQYFGAGTRLSVL.

A remark on this clone: The CDR3 end lies 3 residues beyond the end of the read and is filled in from the germline J gene. The chain carries TRBV18 and TRBJ2-5; TRBD1 agrees at 7 bases. V shed 1 base and J 5 bases; nucleotides not matched to a gene: 1. CDR1 and CDR2 from the germline V gene are KGHSH and LQKENI. The CDR3 is made up of 13 amino acids. The CDR3 here is CASSPHRGETQYF. Incomplete CDR3 DNA: TGTGCCAGCTCACCACACAGGGGTGAGACC.